The sequence of this T cell receptor beta chain was determined in a study of response to subunit inactivated influenza vaccine. Of note for this clonotype: No antigen is known for it.

One entry per CDR3 protein, called by TCRdb with MiXCR from the RT-PCR reads. The data hold hundreds of thousands of distinct CDR3 sequences, with 12% to 15% observed a single time. Study conclusions and caveats: Authors suggested few new T cells are recruited by each seasonal influenza vaccination.

The source of this sequence is a man aged 45-65 years who received an inactivated influenza vaccine. Source: PBMCs from blood, taken about 14 days before vaccination.

The CDR3 sequence is CASSLPRPGLAVADAYQETQYF. CDR3 in DNA: TGTGCCAGCAGCTTACCCCGACCGGGACTAGCGGTGGCTGACGCTTACCAAGAGACCCAGTACTTC. The chain combines TRBV7-6 with TRBJ2-5, with 11 positions matching TRBD2. V was clipped by 2 bases and J by 0 bases; unmatched bases: 20. The germline V gene encodes CDR1 SGHVS and CDR2 FNYEAQ. The CDR3 covers 22 residues.